The source of this T cell receptor beta chain is a study of blood T cell repertoires in COVID-19 (dated by TCRdb to 2020 to 2022). Concerning the study at large: The collaborator samples originated in the United States, Italy and Spain and spanned the acute and convalescent phases of COVID-19. The prospective study material was composed of cDNA or gDNA derived from T cells, B-cell-depleted T cells, or PBMCs. Deeply sampled blood TCRbeta repertoires from subjects exposed to, actively infected with, or recovered from COVID-19 were included in the dataset. The repertoires were released in a freely available public database intended as a resource for research on the immune response to SARS-CoV-2. The samples were drawn from two sources: the first 160 participants of the ongoing ImmuneRACE study, and some 1,300 subjects contributed by 6 global collaborators. The sample metadata nearly always contained a de-identified subject ID, COVID-19 status, age in years and sex. Where HLA class I and class II types were available, the types were taken from metadata supplied by the sample provider, not from assay-based typing. What the authors observed across the whole study: How much clinical and demographic metadata was included differed by source and by participant, and the metadata was provided uncurated.

The germline V gene supplies CDR1 SGHRS and CDR2 YFSETQ. The CDR3 goes from the cysteine to the phenylalanine over 16 residues. Only the CDR3 part of the read is kept: 48 bases, read in frame from the first base. At the junction V is shortened by 1 base and J by 4 bases; bases outside the gene matches: 3. TCRbeta CDR3 regions were amplified from genomic DNA using the immunoSEQ Assay, a bias-controlled multiplex PCR. Processing in the source paper ran as follows. Within the assay, amplification of reference gene primers was used to estimate how many nucleated cells each sample contained. To quantify the absolute abundance of each unique TCRbeta CDR3 rearrangement, sequence reads were collapsed and filtered. For each sample, productive Simpson clonality was calculated as the square root of Simpson's diversity index over productive rearrangements. In its TCRdb copy, this immuneACCESS table keeps in-frame sequences only and misses some clones. Where compared with another copy, unresolved V genes explain less than half of these, and the others have no known cause. The V and J calls and clone size are taken from that table; D and trimming were inferred from the DNA. This sample comprises 50,000 to 75,000 clones, 65% to 85% of them detected only once. The ten largest clonotypes hold roughly 21% of the sample.

Each collaborating institution followed its own protocols to collect whole blood in K2EDTA tubes. For TCRbeta analysis, collaborators shipped samples in one of three forms: frozen whole blood, isolated PBMCs, or DNA extracted from either of those sample types. About this clone: Its specific antigen is unknown. No base quality values were provided; no much bigger clone lies one nucleotide off.

The sequence was obtained from a man at least 80 years old with active or convalescent COVID-19. The sequence links TRBV5-1 to TRBJ2-1; 12 of the junction bases match TRBD2. Sequencing was done on a sample of peripheral blood. Here is the DNA: TGCGCCAGCAGCTTGATGACTAGCGGGAGTTACAATGAGCAGTTCTTC. It codes for CASSLMTSGSYNEQFF.